Presented here are 18 T cell receptor beta chains from one specimen sequenced in a study of OX40 agonist ivuxolimab in advanced cancers. Here immunoSEQ multiplex PCR was the method, and the copy in TCRdb shows in-frame clones only, minus some. This table has approximately 68,000 clones, roughly 90% appearing once. The sample here was CD4+ or CD8+ T cells sorted from blood, taken in a trial of the OX40 agonist ivuxolimab. The source is an adult with an advanced solid tumor such as melanoma, head and neck, liver or kidney cancer.

The J gene is TRBJ1-1, the V gene TRBV19; D remains unclear. The V gene lost 5 bases and the J gene lost 1 base, with 11 bases spanning the gap. Per germline, CDR1 LNHDA and CDR2 SQIVND (reference sequence). The CDR3 length is 14 residues. The CDR3 coding sequence is TGTGCCAGTAGTCACCGGACCCCGAACACTGAAGCTTTCTTT. This gives the protein CASSHRTPNTEAFF.

J is TRBJ2-1 and V is TRBV7-6; TRBD2 agrees at 8 bases. CDR3 length: 17 amino acids. Germline loops: CDR1 SGHVS, CDR2 FNYEAQ. Trimming cost V 5 bases and J 4 bases; bases outside gene matches: 13. The CDR3 sequence: CASSLRVGGGQYNEQFF. CDR3 in DNA: TGTGCCAGCAGCCTCCGGGTCGGCGGGGGGCAATACAATGAGCAGTTCTTC. Filled out from reference TRBV7-6 and TRBJ2-1, the complete variable domain reads GAGVSQSPRYKVTKRGQDVALRCDPISGHVSLYWYRQALGQGPEFLTYFNYEAQQDKSGLPNDRFSAERPEGSISTLTIQRTEQRDSAMYRCASSLRVGGGQYNEQFFGPGTRLTVL.

This rearrangement joins TRBV9 to TRBJ2-7; TRBD1 matches at 9 bases. Germline V lookup: CDR1 SGDLS, CDR2 YYNGEE. Trimming removed 7 bases from V and 1 base from J; junction bases left unmatched: 12. This CDR3 is built from 16 residues. The CDR3 DNA sequence: TGTGCCAGCGGAGGTTCCCGGGACAGGGCGTCCTACGAGCAGTACTTC. Its translation: CASGGSRDRASYEQYF. The whole variable domain, remainder taken from reference TRBV9 and TRBJ2-7, is DSGVTQTPKHLITATGQRVTLRCSPRSGDLSVYWYQQSLDQGLQFLIQYYNGEERAKGNILERFSAQQFPDLHSELNLSSLELGDSALYFCASGGSRDRASYEQYFGPGTRLTVT.

The CDR3 loop reads CASSYVGGPGNEQFF. As DNA, the CDR3 is TGTGCCAGCAGTTACGTGGGGGGGCCCGGGAATGAGCAGTTCTTC. The chain links TRBV6-6 to TRBJ2-1, with D possibly TRBD2 on 7 matching bases. Germline CDR1 MNHNY, CDR2 SVGAGI (reference sequence). This CDR3 spans 15 amino acids. V dropped 2 bases and J dropped 7 bases, with 15 bases sitting between them.

This clone has just a few counts. This chain connects TRBV28 to TRBJ1-3, with D possibly being TRBD1 (5 bases). Germline V gene sequence: CDR1 MDHEN, CDR2 SYDVKM. Trimming removed 3 bases at V and 0 bases at J, with 9 bases between. CDR3 length equals 15 residues. The CDR3 DNA reads as TGTGCCAGCAGTTTGGGACTCAGCTCTGGAAACACCATATATTTT. Amino acid sequence: CASSLGLSSGNTIYF.

The chain has TRBV19 and TRBJ1-1, with no clear D. V lost 5 bases to trimming and J lost 2 bases, with 12 bases between them. The CDR3 spans 14 residues. The germline V gene has CDR1 LNHDA and CDR2 SQIVND (reference sequence). This CDR3 is CASSPKIGNTEAFF. The CDR3 nucleotides are TGTGCCAGTAGTCCCAAGATAGGCAACACTGAAGCTTTCTTT. The entire variable domain, with the rest obtained from reference TRBV19 and TRBJ1-1, is as follows: DGGITQSPKYLFRKEGQNVTLSCEQNLNHDAMYWYRQDPGQGLRLIYYSQIVNDFQKGDIAEGYSVSREKKESFPLTVTSAQKNPTAFYLCASSPKIGNTEAFFGQGTRLTVV.

With respect to this clone: The sample carries other DNA sequences with the same CDR3. V is TRBV20-1 and J is TRBJ2-1; D might be TRBD1 (5 bases). Trimming left V 5 bases short and J 6 bases short, with 8 bases between. The CDR3 sequence is 11 residues long. Germline loops: CDR1 DFQATT, CDR2 SNEGSKA (reference sequence). The DNA of the CDR3 is TGCAGTGCTTCAAGGGGCAATGAGCAGTTCTTC. Translation: CSASRGNEQFF.

This sequence joins TRBV13 and TRBJ2-5; D call uncertain. The CDR3 sequence is 14 residues long. The V gene's germline CDR1 is PRHDT and CDR2 FYEKMQ (reference sequence). Trimming shortened V by 1 base and J by 5 bases, and 11 bases separated the two germline ends. The DNA for the CDR3 is TGTGCCAGCAGCTTAGTGGGGTCACGGGAGACCCAGTACTTC. It is translated as CASSLVGSRETQYF.

The count of this clone is one. The rearrangement uses TRBV7-6 and TRBJ2-5; 12 bases agree with TRBD1. This CDR3 has 18 amino acids. Germline V gene sequence: CDR1 SGHVS, CDR2 FNYEAQ. V was pared by 5 bases and J by 4 bases, with 14 bases of the junction left unmatched. The CDR3 loop is CASSPAAPGTGGGETQYF. The CDR3 DNA is TGTGCCAGCAGCCCAGCGGCCCCCGGGACAGGGGGCGGAGAGACCCAGTACTTC.

The chain carries TRBV9 and TRBJ2-3, with 10 bases identical to TRBD2. This CDR3 region has 18 residues. Germline-derived CDR1 and CDR2 are SGDLS and YYNGEE. V shed 3 bases, J shed 1 base, and the junction held 11 bases outside the gene matches. CDR3 amino acids: CASSASGGLAGGTDTQYF. The CDR3 DNA reads TGTGCCAGCAGCGCGAGTGGGGGTCTAGCGGGGGGCACAGATACGCAGTATTTT.

This sequence joins TRBV19 and TRBJ1-1; 12 bases agree with TRBD1. In germline, CDR1 is LNHDA, CDR2 SQIVND (reference sequence). The CDR3 contains 16 residues. The ends lost 3 bases at V and 4 bases at J; junction bases unmatched: 6. The CDR3 DNA sequence: TGTGCCAGTAGTATGGGGGGACAGGGGGCGGTCACTGAAGCTTTCTTT. It translates to CASSMGGQGAVTEAFF.

In this sample, this clone turned up once. V usage is TRBV7-6 and J usage is TRBJ1-5; D not certain. The V end was cut by 5 bases, the J end by 7 bases, with 12 bases between. From germline, CDR1 is SGHVS and CDR2 FNYEAQ. CDR3 length: 13 residues. Here the CDR3 DNA reads TGTGCCAGCAGCGACGGTCCCGGACAGCCCCAGCATTTT. Amino acids: CASSDGPGQPQHF.

This chain uses TRBV2 with TRBJ1-2; D not resolved. Trimming removed 2 bases at V and 5 bases at J, with 3 bases between. Germline values: CDR1 SNHLY, CDR2 FYNNEI. The CDR3 runs to 11 residues. The CDR3 loop reads CASSERYGYTF. CDR3 bases: TGTGCCAGCAGTGAACGGTATGGCTACACCTTC.

J is TRBJ2-7 and V is TRBV9, with 7 bases fitting TRBD1. Germline V gives CDR1 SGDLS, CDR2 YYNGEE. The junction had 8 bases not matched to a gene; V was cut back by 4 bases and J by 4 bases. CDR3 size: 14 residues. CDR3 protein: CASSPRGTEYEQYF. Written as DNA, the CDR3 is TGTGCCAGCAGCCCAAGGGGGACAGAATACGAGCAGTACTTC.

CDR3 coding DNA: TGTGCCAGCAGCTCCGGGATGAACACTGAAGCTTTCTTT. It translates to CASSSGMNTEAFF. This chain joins TRBV7-8 and TRBJ1-1; D remains unclear. Trimming stripped 4 bases from V and 0 bases from J, with 6 bases between. Germline CDR1 SGHVS, CDR2 FQNEAQ. The CDR3 covers 13 residues.

A word on this clone: The identical CDR3 is also encoded by other nucleotide sequences in the sample. The chain carries TRBV6-5 and TRBJ2-5; 8 nucleotides align to TRBD2. V gave up 0 bases and J gave up 5 bases; unmatched junction bases: 5. This CDR3 contains 15 residues. Germline CDR1 and CDR2: MNHEY and SVGAGI. As DNA, the CDR3 is TGTGCCAGCAGTTACTCCCGGGGGGGGAGGGAGACCCAGTACTTC. Translating gives CASSYSRGGRETQYF.

The genes are TRBV7-8 and TRBJ2-2, with a weak D call TRBD1 (6 bases). Trimming left V 1 base short and J 0 bases short, with 12 bases between. This CDR3 comprises 17 residues. Germline lookup yields CDR1 SGHVS and CDR2 FQNEAQ. CDR3 amino acids: CASSLVRGYANTGELFF. The CDR3 nucleotides are TGTGCCAGCAGCTTAGTCAGGGGCTACGCGAACACCGGGGAGCTGTTTTTT.

The V and J genes are TRBV19 and TRBJ2-2; D is ambiguous. CDR3 size: 13 residues. Trimming removed 3 bases at V and 4 bases at J, with 6 bases between. Germline CDR1 reads LNHDA; CDR2 reads SQIVND (reference sequence). The chain's CDR3 is CASSIIPTGELFF. In nucleotides, the CDR3 is TGTGCCAGTAGTATCATCCCCACCGGGGAGCTGTTTTTT.